This entry describes one TCR beta chain. Its cognate antigen has yet to be identified. No base quality values were provided; no much bigger clone lies one nucleotide off. During the collection period, no infections or other immune events were recorded for the healthy donors. To calibrate time-dependent variance in a beta-binomial model of T-cell clone differential abundance, blood repertoires from healthy donors were used as a training cohort. The training cohort included about ten healthy donors, of whom 3 were female and 7 were male. On average the donors were 43 years old, and their ages spanned about 29 to 65 years. Whole blood was collected from each healthy donor at three time points spaced two weeks apart and obtained from a commercial supplier. For immunosequencing, genomic DNA was extracted from unsorted whole blood. The data are from a study of identifying expanded T cells in peripheral blood (dated by TCRdb to the late 2010s). Regarding the study in general: Technical replicates were generated by sequencing separate aliquots of the same genomic DNA pool, and four replicates were compared pairwise. Results and caveats for the whole study, not just this receptor: Across all healthy donors, variance in clone template counts between roughly 2-week samples was found to increase significantly with total template count. The authors expected that over much longer intervals, such as months to years, biological variance in healthy repertoires might increase even further. Between technical replicates the binomial model flagged around 1.2 differentially abundant clones, whereas over about two weeks the binomial model flagged about 15 and over approximately four weeks 19 to 20. Across all healthy-donor time intervals, the beta-binomial model significantly lowered both the number of clones called differentially abundant and the false-positive rate.

The immunoSEQ Assay, which relies on bias-controlled multiplex PCR amplification of genomic DNA, was used to profile TCRbeta CDR3 regions. In the source study's methods: To quantify the absolute abundance of each unique TCRbeta CDR3 region, the sequences were collapsed and filtered. Differential abundance was tested with a binomial (Fisher-equivalent) model and with a beta-binomial model adding time-dependent variance fitted from healthy donors. Clones with fewer than 5 combined templates were excluded, and clones with Benjamini-Hochberg FDR below 0.01 were called differentially abundant. Using the form v = (b*log(k)+a)^2, the beta-binomial variance was modeled as a function of the total template count across the two samples. Drawn from immuneACCESS, this table holds only the in-frame rearrangements with V and J called that TCRdb kept. Clones are partly lost; checked studies trace under half to an unresolved V gene and leave the rest unexplained. V and J calls and clone size are copied from that table; D and trimming were computed from the DNA. The sample table lists some 90,000 clones, approximately 84% of them with a count of one. Of the sample, around 5.6% falls within the top ten clones.

Trimming accounts for 7 bases at V and 10 bases at J, while the number of junction bases matched to no gene is 9. From the germline V gene (reference sequence), CDR1 is GTSNPN and CDR2 is SVGIG. From its cysteine to its phenylalanine, the CDR3 spans 11 amino acids. CDR3 DNA is the only sequence kept; it has 33 bases, read in frame from the first base. The chain is assembled from TRBV30 and TRBJ1-1; TRBD1 agrees with 7 junctional bases. Sequencing input: blood. This sequence originates from a person aged 18 to 75 in good health. The CDR3 reads as follows: CAFQTGIGAFF. The nucleotides are TGTGCCTTTCAGACAGGGATAGGAGCTTTCTTT.